The following is a TCR beta chain sequence with its context. The CDR3 has 13 amino acids. Looked up from germline, CDR1 is SEHNR and CDR2 is FQNEAQ (reference sequence). After removal of 5 bases from V and 4 bases from J, the junction contained 4 bases not matched to a gene. The record originates from a study of blood T cell repertoires in COVID-19. Authors' data handling: Estimated nucleated cell counts came from reference gene primer amplification. Profiling relied on immunoSEQ multiplex PCR, and the TCRdb table lists in-frame clones only, not all of them. V and J calls and clone size are as listed in that table; D and trimming were resolved from the DNA. The sample comprises some 200,000 clones, almost 80% of which are singletons, and around a sixth rests with the top ten.

This chain connects TRBV7-9 to TRBJ1-1, with 7 positions matching TRBD1. The TCR originated in a woman between 45 and 60 years old who had recovered from COVID-19. Source material: PBMCs or T cells enriched from blood (not recorded which). This CDR3 is CASSVTGSTEAFF. The CDR3 coding sequence is TGTGCCAGCAGCGTGACAGGGTCCACTGAAGCTTTCTTT.